The T cell receptor beta chain described here comes from a study of shared clonotypes between healthy human individuals (dated by TCRdb to 2019 to 2021). Regarding the research as a whole: A few men and two women, aged 18 to 49 years, made up the cohort. Blood TCR repertoires of about 5 healthy adults were deeply sequenced to estimate repertoire size and the extent of clonotype sharing between individuals. For each donor, CD4 naive and CD4 memory were each run on three plates, CD8 naive on two plates, and CD8 memory on one plate. Per donor, leukapheresis produced somewhere between about 0.9 and 9.5 billion PBMCs. Different laboratories and diverse techniques were used to prepare libraries and sequence TCR repertoires, to increase sequencing depth and limit assay-specific biases. What the authors observed across the whole study: Based on pairwise subsampling, the degree of clonotype sharing among donors was expected to be affected by sequencing depth. Naive subsets generally had larger estimated clonotype richness than memory subsets did. Compared with non-shared clonotypes, the clonotypes found in all four sorted-subset donors had higher generation probabilities. Only blood was sampled, and tissue TCR repertoires likely differ from those in blood. The genetic and exposure-history diversity represented was limited by the small number of donors. Rarefaction of sorted-subset datasets indicated incomplete sequencing despite the large sequencing depth. Across a handful of donors, about 5.2% of naive CD4, roughly 3.5% of naive CD8, approximately 2.5% of memory CD4, and approximately 0.42% of memory CD8 clonotypes were shared.

Using the deep immunoSEQ assay, multiplex PCR amplified TCR CDR3 regions from genomic DNA. Extracted genomic DNA from each cell subset was spread evenly across all wells of several immunoSEQ 96-well plates, with each plate serving as a replicate. For sorted subsets, 150 to 250 ng of genomic DNA, equivalent to 30,000 or so T cell genomes, went into each replicate PCR. Purified libraries were quantified with a Qubit 3.0 fluorometer, sized on a Bioanalyzer 2100, and re-quantified with the KAPA Library Quantification kit. Every immunoSEQ 96-well plate was sequenced on a dedicated single-read 150-cycle Illumina NextSeq 550 flow cell. Per the original workflow: Because the immunoSEQ output held only junctional sequences and lacked quality scores, the filtering could not match the filtering applied to full-length reads. Sequences were annotated with PyIR, a Python wrapper for IgBLAST v1.9, and V/J genes and CDR3 were assigned using IMGT germline references. Reads with weak V/J assignments (E-value above 1e-6), missing CDR3, stop codons, out-of-frame junctions, or ambiguous translated residues were removed. A V3J clonotype was defined by an identical inferred V gene, J gene, and CDR3 amino acid sequence. The percentage overlap between two repertoires was calculated by dividing the number of shared unique clonotypes by the size of the smaller repertoire. Repertoire richness was assessed with RTK rarefaction, the Chao1 estimator, and Recon v2.1 estimates of unobserved clonotypes. Generation probabilities were computed with OLGA for all TCRbeta clonotypes obtained by the gDNA method from several donors. TCRdb's version of the immuneACCESS table is confined to in-frame rearrangements and falls short of the full clone set. An unresolved V gene accounts for under half of the shortfall where checked; the remainder is of unknown origin. That table furnishes V, J and clone size, whereas the DNA furnished D and trimming. Recorded for this sample are approximately 1,500,000 clones; 95% to 99% of them occurred a single time. The ten top clones hold about 0.4% of the sample.

The cysteine opens and the phenylalanine closes a CDR3 of 15 amino acids. The sequence is cut down to CDR3 DNA, 45 bases in frame from base 1. Trimming removed 2 bases from V and 4 bases from J; the gene matches leave 6 bases unexplained. In the germline V gene, CDR1 corresponds to MDHEN and CDR2 to SYDVKM. As concerns this clone: It has no known antigen specificity. The sample holds no much larger clone one base away, and base qualities are not on file.

The donors were healthy, HIV-negative adults with no recently reported acute infections or vaccinations. Only Caucasian adults living in Nashville, Tennessee, USA were represented among the donors. CD4+ T cells were enriched by magnetic negative selection, after which naive cells were positively selected on CD45RA and the negative fraction was taken as the memory subset. After blood collection by leukapheresis, PBMCs were isolated using Ficoll-Histopaque density gradient centrifugation and then cryopreserved in the vapor phase of liquid nitrogen. Analytical flow cytometry was used to check the purity and quantity of each magnetically sorted T cell population. Genomic DNA was isolated from every sorted fraction and measured by UV absorbance on a Nanodrop 2000c.

The chain joins TRBV28 to TRBJ1-2; TRBD1 fits 8 bases in the junction. What was sequenced was naive CD4+ T cells sorted from blood. Interpreted using the paper, the cell subset or site label stands for: CD45RA+ positively selected. The clonotype comes from a man aged 25-40 years in good health. The DNA reads TGTGCCAGCAGTTTAGGGCCCGACAGGGGCTATGGCTACACCTTC. This translates into CASSLGPDRGYGYTF.